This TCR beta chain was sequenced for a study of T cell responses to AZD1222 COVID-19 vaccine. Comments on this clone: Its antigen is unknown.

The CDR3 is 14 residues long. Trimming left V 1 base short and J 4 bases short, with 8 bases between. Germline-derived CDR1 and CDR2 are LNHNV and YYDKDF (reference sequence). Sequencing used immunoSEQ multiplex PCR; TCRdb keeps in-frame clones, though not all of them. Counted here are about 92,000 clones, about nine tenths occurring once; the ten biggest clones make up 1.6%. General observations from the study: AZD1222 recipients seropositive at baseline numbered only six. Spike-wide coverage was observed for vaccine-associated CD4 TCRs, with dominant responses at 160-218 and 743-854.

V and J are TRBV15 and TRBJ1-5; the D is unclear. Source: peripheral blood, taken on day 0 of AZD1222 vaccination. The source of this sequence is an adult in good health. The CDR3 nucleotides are TGTGCCACCAGCAGAGGGGAAGGGAATCAGCCCCAGCATTTT. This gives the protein CATSRGEGNQPQHF.